Each of the 9 T cell receptor beta chains below was sequenced from the same sample in a study of blood T cell repertoires in COVID-19. The protocol was immunoSEQ multiplex PCR, while the TCRdb copy is restricted to in-frame clones and leaves out a portion. The data show 250,000 to 300,000 clones, roughly 85% seen once. The sequencing sample was made of peripheral blood. The source of these receptors is a man aged 45-65 years with active or convalescent COVID-19.

The chain carries TRBV10-3 and TRBJ2-1; D is possibly TRBD2 (6 bases). CDR3 length equals 13 residues. Per the germline V gene, CDR1 is ENHRY and CDR2 is SYGVKD. V was cut by 7 bases and J by 8 bases, with 15 bases left in between. CDR3 nucleotide sequence: TGTGCCATCAAAGGCCGGGAGATAGATGAGCAGTTCTTC. Translation gives CAIKGREIDEQFF.

The chain employs TRBV5-1 and TRBJ2-7; TRBD1 matches 10 bases. Germline V gene sequence: CDR1 SGHRS, CDR2 YFSETQ. The CDR3 is 16 residues long. V shed 4 bases, J shed 0 bases, and the junction held 7 bases outside the gene matches. The CDR3 reads CASSKWTGGGSYEQYF. The CDR3 DNA reads TGCGCCAGCAGCAAATGGACAGGGGGTGGCTCCTACGAGCAGTACTTC.

The V gene is TRBV19, the J gene TRBJ2-3; 7 positions match TRBD2. V was pared by 3 bases and J by 0 bases, with 3 bases of the junction left unmatched. The CDR3 consists of 15 residues. In germline, CDR1 is LNHDA, CDR2 SQIVND (reference sequence). This chain's CDR3 is CASSMRGTSTDTQYF. In DNA form, the CDR3 reads TGTGCCAGTAGTATGCGGGGGACTAGCACAGATACGCAGTATTTT.

V is TRBV7-9 and J is TRBJ2-7, with D possibly being TRBD1 (9 bases). Trimming shortened V by 10 bases and J by 5 bases, and 21 bases separated the two germline ends. Germline V gene lookup returns CDR1 SEHNR and CDR2 FQNEAQ (reference sequence). The CDR3 is 14 amino acids. DNA for the CDR3: TGTGCCATCCCGGGGGGGACAGGGCCCCACGAGCAGTACTTC. This codes for CAIPGGTGPHEQYF.

V usage is TRBV7-8 and J usage is TRBJ1-1; no definite D call. This CDR3 comprises 18 residues. Trimming cost V 5 bases and J 4 bases, with 26 bases left between them. The germline CDR1 and CDR2 sequences are SGHVS and FQNEAQ. The CDR3 nucleotides read TGTGCCAGCAGCCCCGCTAGCCGGGCATTATCGGGTTCCACTGAAGCTTTCTTT. Translation gives CASSPASRALSGSTEAFF.

The chain recombines TRBV14 with TRBJ2-1, with TRBD2 identical over 12 bases. Trimming took 4 bases from V and 0 from J; bases not matched to a gene: 10. Per the germline V gene, CDR1 is SGHDN and CDR2 is FVKESK. This CDR3 spans 19 amino acids. Written as DNA, the CDR3 is TGTGCCAGCAGCCTTAGGACTAGCGGGACACACTTCTCCTACAATGAGCAGTTCTTC. Translated, it gives CASSLRTSGTHFSYNEQFF.

The chain links TRBV2 to TRBJ2-2, with TRBD1 matching over 8 bases. Looked up from germline, CDR1 is SNHLY and CDR2 is FYNNEI. CDR3 size: 15 residues. The V segment lost 3 bases and the J segment 5 bases; nucleotides outside the gene matches: 5. The CDR3, as DNA: TGTGCCAGCAGTGACGGACAGGGTAGGACCGGGGAGCTGTTTTTT. Protein sequence: CASSDGQGRTGELFF.

The rearrangement joins TRBV2 to TRBJ1-6, with 7 nucleotides matching TRBD1. The CDR3 is 15 amino acids. V gave up 6 bases and J gave up 7 bases; unmatched junction bases: 9. Germline CDR1 SNHLY, CDR2 FYNNEI. CDR3 amino acids: CASRDTGQINSPLHF. The DNA for the CDR3 is TGTGCCAGCAGAGACACGGGACAGATAAATTCACCCCTCCACTTT.

This chain joins TRBV29-1 and TRBJ2-7; tentatively, D is TRBD1 (8 bases). The CDR3 has 13 amino acids. Trimming removed 7 bases from V and 7 bases from J, with 20 bases in between. Germline CDR1 is SQVTM and CDR2 is ANQGSEA. The CDR3, as DNA: TGCAGCGCCTCCGGGACAGGAGCGGGGGAGCAGTACTTC. Amino acids: CSASGTGAGEQYF.